Below are 19 T cell receptor beta chains sequenced from a single sample in a study of T cells after yellow fever vaccination. TCRdb used MiXCR to reprocess the 5' RACE reads, holding one entry per CDR3 protein. The sample records 150,000 or so distinct CDR3 sequences, approximately 6.8% being singletons. The specimen was CD4+ T cells sorted from PBMCs, collected about 5 days after the first yellow fever vaccination. These receptor sequences come from a man between 18 and 29 years old who received the YFV17D yellow fever vaccine.

The gene calls are TRBV10-3 and TRBJ1-2; D unclear. The CDR3 has 14 residues. V dropped 4 bases and J dropped 8 bases, with 17 bases sitting between them. CDR1 and CDR2 (germline): ENHRY, SYGVKD. The CDR3 protein is CAISVPGSVSGYTF. CDR3 coding DNA: TGTGCCATCAGTGTACCAGGAAGCGTGAGCGGCTACACCTTC.

V gene TRBV25-1 combines with J gene TRBJ1-1; D not resolved. CDR3 size: 14 residues. Trimming removed 7 bases at V and 10 bases at J, with 22 bases between. Per the germline V gene, CDR1 is MGHDK and CDR2 is SYGVNS. CDR3 bases: TGTGCCAGCACCACCTCTTACGCTGGGGAGAGAGCTTTCTTT. Its translation: CASTTSYAGERAFF.

This clonotype occurred many times. The CDR3 protein is CSVAAADTQYF. The DNA of the CDR3 is TGCAGCGTTGCGGCGGCAGATACGCAGTATTTT. The chain couples TRBV29-1 to TRBJ2-3, with D uncertain. CDR1 is SQVTM, CDR2 ANQGSEA, per germline. Trimming took 4 bases from V and 4 from J, leaving 6 bases between them. The CDR3 contains 11 residues.

J is TRBJ1-2 and V is TRBV27; D may be TRBD1 (5 bases). The CDR3 loop spans 14 amino acids. Germline CDR1 reads MNHEY; CDR2 reads SMNVEV (reference sequence). V gave up 3 bases and J gave up 5 bases, with 13 bases separating them. Here the CDR3 DNA reads TGTGCCAGCAGTTTGGGACGGGAGATTTATGGCTACACCTTC. This encodes CASSLGREIYGYTF.

This clonotype was found once. Just one base apart from a much larger clone, this may be a read error. This sequence joins TRBV5-1 and TRBJ2-1, with 7 nucleotides matching TRBD1. J gave up 9 bases and V 4 bases, and 16 bases lay outside the gene matches. This CDR3 contains 16 residues. Germline V gene sequence: CDR1 SGHRS, CDR2 YFSETQ. CDR3 residues: CASSLAAGQAGIEQFF. DNA for the CDR3: TGCGCCAGCAGCCTCGCCGCCGGACAGGCTGGGATTGAGCAGTTCTTC.

This clonotype was counted at least ten times. The chain combines TRBV29-1 with TRBJ2-6; D remains ambiguous. The CDR3 consists of 16 residues. Per the germline V gene, CDR1 is SQVTM and CDR2 is ANQGSEA. Deletions cut 2 bases from V and 0 bases from J, with 11 bases between. Here the CDR3 reads CSVEWQRHSGANVLTF. The CDR3 DNA sequence: TGCAGCGTTGAATGGCAGCGCCACTCTGGGGCCAACGTCCTGACTTTC.

The V call is TRBV5-1, the J call TRBJ2-5; either TRBD1 or TRBD2 may fit D (5 bases each). Deletions cut 0 bases from V and 0 bases from J, with 9 bases between. The CDR3 length is 15 residues. The germline V gene has CDR1 SGHRS and CDR2 YFSETQ. In DNA, the CDR3 is TGCGCCAGCAGCTTGGTTTGGGGGTACCAAGAGACCCAGTACTTC. Protein product: CASSLVWGYQETQYF.

The CDR3 region is CAISDGYDEKLFF. The CDR3 region has the DNA TGTGCCATCAGTGATGGGTATGATGAAAAACTGTTTTTT. The V call is TRBV10-3, the J call TRBJ1-4; no reliable D call. The CDR3 contains 13 residues. V gave up 3 bases and J gave up 6 bases, with 8 bases separating them. Germline V gene data show CDR1 as ENHRY and CDR2 as SYGVKD.

This clonotype showed up many times. The chain links TRBV7-2 to TRBJ1-1; no firm D call. The V and J ends lost 5 bases and 0 bases respectively, with 7 bases between them. Looked up from germline, CDR1 is SGHTA and CDR2 is FQGNSA. The CDR3 loop spans 13 amino acids. In DNA form, the CDR3 reads TGTGCCAGCAGCCTAGTAGTGAACACTGAAGCTTTCTTT. This gives the protein CASSLVVNTEAFF.

The genes are TRBV10-1 and TRBJ1-4, with 9 bases identical to TRBD1. The CDR3 runs to 14 residues. V shed 6 bases, J shed 4 bases, and the junction held 3 bases outside the gene matches. The V gene's germline CDR1 is WNHNN and CDR2 SYGVQD (reference sequence). DNA of the CDR3: TGCGCCAGCAGCACGGGACAGGGTAATGAAAAACTGTTTTTT. Amino acids: CASSTGQGNEKLFF.

The CDR3 coding sequence is TGTGCCAGCAGCCGTGGGCCCGTCGAGCAGTACGTC. This encodes CASSRGPVEQYV. V usage is TRBV6-6 and J usage is TRBJ2-7; D remains ambiguous. Per germline, CDR1 MNHNY and CDR2 SVGAGI (reference sequence). Trimming pared 6 bases from V and 6 bases from J, leaving 12 bases between. The CDR3 contains 12 residues.

The rearrangement joins TRBV2 to TRBJ2-5; 7 positions agree with TRBD1. Germline CDR1 reads SNHLY; CDR2 reads FYNNEI. This CDR3 has 13 residues. V dropped 7 bases and J dropped 4; count of bases not matched to a gene: 6. For the CDR3, the DNA is TGTGCCAGCATGAGGGGGCAAAGAGAGACCCAGTACTTC. Encoded protein: CASMRGQRETQYF.

This clonotype occurred a few times. The gene calls are TRBV7-2 and TRBJ2-3, with 7 bases matching TRBD2. With 5 bases clipped from V and 1 base from J, the junction kept 0 bases outside the gene matches. Germline V gene sequence: CDR1 SGHTA, CDR2 FQGNSA. The CDR3 extends over 13 amino acids. CDR3 sequence: CASSTSGTDTQYF. CDR3 in DNA: TGTGCCAGCAGCACTAGCGGCACAGATACGCAGTATTTT.

This clonotype was detected many times. The genes are TRBV6-2 or TRBV6-3 and TRBJ1-2, with 8 bases lining up with TRBD1. The germline V gene has CDR1 MNHEY and CDR2 SVGEGT. With 7 bases clipped from V and 2 bases from J, the junction kept 6 bases outside the gene matches. CDR3 size: 14 residues. The CDR3 DNA sequence: TGTGCCAGCACCTGGACAGGGAGGAACTATGGCTACACCTTC. It encodes CASTWTGRNYGYTF.

This clonotype was observed a handful of times. The chain links TRBV7-9 to TRBJ2-1; D gene unclear. Germline V CDR1 and CDR2: SEHNR, FQNEAQ (reference sequence). V lost 0 bases and J lost 7, with 7 bases in between. The CDR3 extends over 13 amino acids. Here the CDR3 DNA reads TGTGCCAGCAGCTTAGCGCGTGTGAATGAGCAGTTCTTC. Amino acid sequence: CASSLARVNEQFF. Full variable domain (missing parts from reference TRBV7-9 and TRBJ2-1): DTGVSQNPRHKITKRGQNVTFRCDPISEHNRLYWYRQTLGQGPEFLTYFQNEAQLEKSRLLSDRFSAERPKGSFSTLEIQRTEQGDSAMYLCASSLARVNEQFFGPGTRLTVL.

This clonotype was counted ten times or more. The rearrangement uses TRBV11-2 and TRBJ2-7; 12 nucleotides align to TRBD2. The CDR3 covers 14 residues. Unmatched junction bases numbered 3, after V lost 5 bases and J lost 4 bases. Germline V gene data show CDR1 as SGHAT and CDR2 as FQNNGV. This CDR3 reads CASSPGTSGYEQYF. The CDR3 DNA sequence: TGTGCCAGCAGCCCCGGGACTAGCGGGTACGAGCAGTACTTC.

The chain couples TRBV20-1 to TRBJ1-1; perhaps TRBD1 as D (6 bases). V shed 5 bases and J shed 4 bases, with 17 bases lying between them. The CDR3 has 14 amino acids. Germline V gene sequence: CDR1 DFQATT, CDR2 SNEGSKA (reference sequence). In DNA, the CDR3 is TGCAGTGCTCCCTCGAACAGGGAGGGCACTGAAGCTTTCTTT. This codes for CSAPSNREGTEAFF.

This clonotype was seen at least ten times. The chain uses TRBV20-1 and TRBJ2-3; D is uncertain. This CDR3 region has 13 residues. Germline CDR1 is DFQATT and CDR2 is SNEGSKA (reference sequence). Trimming took off 4 bases at V and 1 base at J, with 9 bases between the two ends. The CDR3 spells CSAIPSGTDTQYF. The CDR3 bases are TGCAGTGCTATCCCGTCGGGCACAGATACGCAGTATTTT.

As DNA, the CDR3 is TGTGCCAGCAGCTCTTCGGGGGACACACAGATCTATGGCTACACCTTC. Protein: CASSSSGDTQIYGYTF. This chain connects TRBV7-8 to TRBJ1-2, with D perhaps TRBD1 (6 bases). V gave up 4 bases and J gave up 4 bases, with 19 bases separating them. Looked up from germline, CDR1 is SGHVS and CDR2 is FQNEAQ. This CDR3 is built from 16 residues. The full variable domain, in which reference TRBV7-8 and TRBJ1-2 provide the parts outside the CDR3, is GAGVSQSPRYKVAKRGQDVALRCDPISGHVSLFWYQQALGQGPEFLTYFQNEAQLDKSGLPSDRFFAERPEGSVSTLKIQRTQQEDSAVYLCASSSSGDTQIYGYTFGSGTRLTVV.